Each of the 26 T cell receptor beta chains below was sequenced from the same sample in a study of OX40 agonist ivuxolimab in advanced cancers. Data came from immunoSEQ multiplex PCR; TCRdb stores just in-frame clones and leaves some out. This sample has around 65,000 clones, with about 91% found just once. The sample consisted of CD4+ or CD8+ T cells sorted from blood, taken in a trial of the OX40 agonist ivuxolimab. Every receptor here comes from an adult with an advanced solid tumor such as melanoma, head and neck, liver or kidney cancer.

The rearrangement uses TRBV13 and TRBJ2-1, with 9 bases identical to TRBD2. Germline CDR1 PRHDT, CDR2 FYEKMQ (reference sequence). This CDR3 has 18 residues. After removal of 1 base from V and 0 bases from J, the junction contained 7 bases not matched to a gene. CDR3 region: CASSLVGLAGSSYNEQFF. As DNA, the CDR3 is TGTGCCAGCAGCTTAGTGGGGCTAGCGGGGAGCTCCTACAATGAGCAGTTCTTC.

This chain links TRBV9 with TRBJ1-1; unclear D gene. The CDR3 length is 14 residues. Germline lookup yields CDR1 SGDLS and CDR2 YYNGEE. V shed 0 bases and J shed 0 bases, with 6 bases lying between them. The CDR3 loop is CASSVGYLNTEAFF. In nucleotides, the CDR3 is TGTGCCAGCAGCGTAGGGTACTTGAACACTGAAGCTTTCTTT. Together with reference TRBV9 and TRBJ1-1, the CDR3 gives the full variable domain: DSGVTQTPKHLITATGQRVTLRCSPRSGDLSVYWYQQSLDQGLQFLIQYYNGEERAKGNILERFSAQQFPDLHSELNLSSLELGDSALYFCASSVGYLNTEAFFGQGTRLTVV.

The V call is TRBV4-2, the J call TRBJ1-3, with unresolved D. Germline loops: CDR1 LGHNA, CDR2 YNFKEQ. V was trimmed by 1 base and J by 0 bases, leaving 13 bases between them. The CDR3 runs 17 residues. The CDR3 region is CASSQGENYPSGNTIYF. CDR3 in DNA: TGTGCCAGCAGCCAAGGGGAAAATTACCCCTCTGGAAACACCATATATTTT.

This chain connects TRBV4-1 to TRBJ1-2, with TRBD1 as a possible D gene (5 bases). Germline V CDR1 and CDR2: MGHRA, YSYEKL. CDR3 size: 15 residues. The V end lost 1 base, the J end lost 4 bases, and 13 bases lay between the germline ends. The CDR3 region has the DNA TGCGCCAGCAGCCAAGCTATACAGGCTGGCTATGGCTACACCTTC. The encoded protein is CASSQAIQAGYGYTF.

The CDR3 spells CASSNPYEGAWTEAFF. The CDR3 DNA is TGTGCCAGCAGTAACCCCTACGAAGGGGCGTGGACTGAAGCTTTCTTT. This rearrangement joins TRBV28 to TRBJ1-1, with D possibly being TRBD1 (5 bases). CDR1 MDHEN and CDR2 SYDVKM come from the germline V gene. The CDR3 has 16 amino acids. Trimming stripped 5 bases from V and 5 bases from J, with 21 bases between. Combining the CDR3 with reference TRBV28 and TRBJ1-1 gives the whole variable domain DVKVTQSSRYLVKRTGEKVFLECVQDMDHENMFWYRQDPGLGLRLIYFSYDVKMKEKGDIPEGYSVSREKKERFSLILESASTNQTSMYLCASSNPYEGAWTEAFFGQGTRLTVV.

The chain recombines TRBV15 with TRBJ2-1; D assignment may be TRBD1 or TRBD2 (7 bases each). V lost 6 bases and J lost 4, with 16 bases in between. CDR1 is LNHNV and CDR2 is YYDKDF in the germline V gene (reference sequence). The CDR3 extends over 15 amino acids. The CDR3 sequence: CATSKTGRGYNEQFF. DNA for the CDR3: TGTGCCACCAGTAAGACAGGGAGGGGTTACAATGAGCAGTTCTTC.

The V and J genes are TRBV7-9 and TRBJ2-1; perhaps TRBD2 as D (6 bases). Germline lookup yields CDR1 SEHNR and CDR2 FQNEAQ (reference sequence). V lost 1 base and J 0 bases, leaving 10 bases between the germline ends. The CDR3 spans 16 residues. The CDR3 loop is CASSLGRDRSYNEQFF. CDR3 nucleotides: TGTGCCAGCAGCTTAGGGCGGGATCGCTCCTACAATGAGCAGTTCTTC.

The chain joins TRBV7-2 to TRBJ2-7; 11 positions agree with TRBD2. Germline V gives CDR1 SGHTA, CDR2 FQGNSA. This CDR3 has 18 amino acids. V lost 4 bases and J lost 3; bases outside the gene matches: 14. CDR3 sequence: CASSSWTSGPGTYYEQYF. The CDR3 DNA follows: TGTGCCAGCAGCTCCTGGACTAGCGGGCCCGGTACATACTACGAGCAGTACTTC.

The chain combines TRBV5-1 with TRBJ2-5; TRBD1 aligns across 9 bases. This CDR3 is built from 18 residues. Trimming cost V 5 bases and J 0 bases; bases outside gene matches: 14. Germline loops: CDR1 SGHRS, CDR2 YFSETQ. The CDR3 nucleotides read TGCGCCAGCAGTTTGCCGGACAGGGGAATGGAGGACCAAGAGACCCAGTACTTC. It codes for CASSLPDRGMEDQETQYF.

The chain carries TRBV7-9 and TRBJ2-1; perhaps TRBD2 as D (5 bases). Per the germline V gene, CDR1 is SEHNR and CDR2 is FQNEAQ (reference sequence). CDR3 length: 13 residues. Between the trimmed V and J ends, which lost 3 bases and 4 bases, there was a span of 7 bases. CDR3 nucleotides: TGTGCCAGCAGCTTTGAGCGGTACAATGAGCAGTTCTTC. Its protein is CASSFERYNEQFF.

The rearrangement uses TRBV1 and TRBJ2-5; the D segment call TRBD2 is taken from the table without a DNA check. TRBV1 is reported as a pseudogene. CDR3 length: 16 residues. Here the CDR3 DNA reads TGCACCAGCGCCCTCAAGACTAGCGGGGCTCGAGAGACCCAGTACTTC. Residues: CTSALKTSGARETQYF.

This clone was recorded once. CDR3 in amino acids: CASSHPTGVIIGEQYF. CDR3 nucleotide sequence: TGTGCCAGCAGCCACCCGACAGGGGTTATCATCGGCGAGCAGTACTTC. The rearrangement joins TRBV5-6 to TRBJ2-7, with 8 bases fitting TRBD1. V shed 4 bases, J shed 6 bases, and the junction held 15 bases outside the gene matches. Germline V gene lookup returns CDR1 SGHDT and CDR2 YYEEEE. This CDR3 is built from 16 residues.

CDR3: CASSQSTLAKNIQYF. The CDR3 DNA is TGCGCCAGCAGCCAGTCCACACTAGCCAAAAACATTCAGTACTTC. The chain couples TRBV4-1 to TRBJ2-4; D gene uncertain. The CDR3 length is 15 residues. Trimming cost V 3 bases and J 0 bases, with 9 bases left between them. The germline V gene has CDR1 MGHRA and CDR2 YSYEKL.

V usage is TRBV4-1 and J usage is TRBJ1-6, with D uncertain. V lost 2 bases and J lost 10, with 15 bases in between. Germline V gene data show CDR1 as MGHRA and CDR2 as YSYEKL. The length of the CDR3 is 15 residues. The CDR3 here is CASSQTGGGWSPLHF. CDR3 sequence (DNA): TGCGCCAGCAGCCAAACCGGTGGAGGGTGGTCACCCCTCCACTTT.

The DNA of the CDR3 is TGTGCCAGCAGCTGGACACAGGGGAGCCACGAGCAGTACTTC. This sequence encodes CASSWTQGSHEQYF. The chain combines TRBV5-5 with TRBJ2-7; 7 nucleotides match TRBD1. V lost 3 bases to trimming and J lost 5 bases; unmatched junction nucleotides: 8. The CDR3 length is 14 residues. From germline, CDR1 is SGHKS and CDR2 YYEKEE (reference sequence).

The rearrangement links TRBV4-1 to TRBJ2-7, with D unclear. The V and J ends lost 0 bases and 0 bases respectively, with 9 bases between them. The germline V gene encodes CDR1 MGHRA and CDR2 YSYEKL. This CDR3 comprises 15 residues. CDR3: CASSQDRDSSYEQYF. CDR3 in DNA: TGCGCCAGCAGCCAAGATCGAGATAGCTCCTACGAGCAGTACTTC.

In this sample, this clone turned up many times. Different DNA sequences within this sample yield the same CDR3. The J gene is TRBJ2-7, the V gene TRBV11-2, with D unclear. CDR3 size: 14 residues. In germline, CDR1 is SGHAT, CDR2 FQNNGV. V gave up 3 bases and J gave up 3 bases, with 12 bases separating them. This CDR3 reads CASSFLSSGYEQYF. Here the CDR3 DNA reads TGTGCCAGCAGCTTCCTGAGCAGTGGCTACGAGCAGTACTTC.

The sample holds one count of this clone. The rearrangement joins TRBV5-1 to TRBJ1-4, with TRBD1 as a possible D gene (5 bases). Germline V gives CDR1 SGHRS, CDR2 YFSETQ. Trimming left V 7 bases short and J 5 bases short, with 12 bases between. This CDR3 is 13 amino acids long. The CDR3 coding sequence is TGCGCCAGCTATGGAGGGGACAATGAAAAACTGTTTTTT. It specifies CASYGGDNEKLFF.

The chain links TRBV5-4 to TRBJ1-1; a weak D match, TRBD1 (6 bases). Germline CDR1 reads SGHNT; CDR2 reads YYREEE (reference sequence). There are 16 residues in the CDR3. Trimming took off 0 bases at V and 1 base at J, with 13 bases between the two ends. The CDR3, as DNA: TGTGCCAGCAGCTTGGCATTCAGGGGAGGGAACACTGAAGCTTTCTTT. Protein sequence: CASSLAFRGGNTEAFF.

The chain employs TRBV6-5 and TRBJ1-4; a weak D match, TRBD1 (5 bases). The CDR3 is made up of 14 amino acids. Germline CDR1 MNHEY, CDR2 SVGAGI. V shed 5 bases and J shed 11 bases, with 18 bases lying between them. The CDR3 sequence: CASSLSDGGEKLFF. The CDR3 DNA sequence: TGTGCCAGCAGTCTTTCGGACGGGGGTGAGAAACTGTTTTTT.

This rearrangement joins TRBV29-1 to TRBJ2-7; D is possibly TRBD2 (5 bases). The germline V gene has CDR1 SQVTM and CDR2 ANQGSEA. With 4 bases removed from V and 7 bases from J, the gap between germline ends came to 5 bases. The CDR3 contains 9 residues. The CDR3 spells CSVGGEQYF. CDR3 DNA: TGCAGCGTTGGAGGGGAGCAGTACTTC.

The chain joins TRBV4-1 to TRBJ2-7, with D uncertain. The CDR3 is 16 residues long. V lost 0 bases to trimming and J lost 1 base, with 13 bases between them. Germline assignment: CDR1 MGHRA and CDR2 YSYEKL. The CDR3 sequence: CASSQEVGSVSYEQYF. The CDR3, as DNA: TGCGCCAGCAGCCAAGAGGTCGGGTCGGTATCCTACGAGCAGTACTTC.

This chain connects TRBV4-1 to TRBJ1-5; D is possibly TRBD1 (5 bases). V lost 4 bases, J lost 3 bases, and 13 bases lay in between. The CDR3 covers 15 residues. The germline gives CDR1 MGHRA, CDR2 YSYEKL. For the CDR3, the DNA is TGCGCCAGCAGCCCAGAGGGACCCTCCAATCAGCCCCAGCATTTT. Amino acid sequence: CASSPEGPSNQPQHF.

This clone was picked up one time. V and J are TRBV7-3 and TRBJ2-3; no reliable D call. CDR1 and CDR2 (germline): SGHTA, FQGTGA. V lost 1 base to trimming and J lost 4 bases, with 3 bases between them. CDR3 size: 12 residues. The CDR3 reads CASSLSSDTQYF. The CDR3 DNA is TGTGCCAGCAGCTTAAGCTCAGATACGCAGTATTTT.

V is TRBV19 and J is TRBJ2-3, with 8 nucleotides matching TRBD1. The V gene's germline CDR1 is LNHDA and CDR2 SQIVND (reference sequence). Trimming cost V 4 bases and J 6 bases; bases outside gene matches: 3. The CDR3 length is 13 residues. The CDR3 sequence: CASSTGGLDTQYF. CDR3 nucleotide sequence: TGTGCCAGTAGTACAGGGGGCTTGGATACGCAGTATTTT.

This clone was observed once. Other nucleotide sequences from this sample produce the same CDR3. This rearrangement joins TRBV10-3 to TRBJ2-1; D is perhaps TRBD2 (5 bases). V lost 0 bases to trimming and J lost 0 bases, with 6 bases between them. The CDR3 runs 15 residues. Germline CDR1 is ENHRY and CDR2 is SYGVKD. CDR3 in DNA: TGTGCCATCAGTGAGTCTACTAGCTCCTACAATGAGCAGTTCTTC. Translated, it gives CAISESTSSYNEQFF.